Listed below are T cell receptor beta chains from one sample, sequenced in a study of control samples from healthy donors and cancer patients. Sequenced by immunoSEQ multiplex PCR; TCRdb stores in-frame clones only, minus some. The table has about 410,000 clones, 80% to 95% seen once; the top ten hold just under 6.5%. Sequencing was carried out using PBMCs. The origin of the receptors is a man aged 35 to 55 with head and neck cancer. CDR3s include the opening cysteine and the closing phenylalanine or tryptophan. A D gene is named only where the DNA matches it firmly. Not every row has a clone size; where given, it reads once, few, many or a size class.

- | - | TRBJ2-5 | TRBV27 | TGTGCCAGCAGTCCTAAAACAGGGCCGGGAAGGTATGAGACCCAGTACTTC | CASSPKTGPGRYETQYF
- | - | TRBJ1-2 | TRBV28 | TGTGCCAGCAGTTCACGGGACGGGGGCAGCTATGGCTACACCTTC | CASSSRDGGSYGYTF
- | - | TRBJ1-1 | TRBV5-1 | TGCGCCAGCAGCTTTAGGGACCTAAACACTGAAGCTTTCTTT | CASSFRDLNTEAFF
- | - | TRBJ2-1 | TRBV28 | TGTGCCAGCAGTTTACGACGGGGGCCCTACAATGAGCAGTTCTTC | CASSLRRGPYNEQFF
TRBD1 | - | TRBJ1-1 | TRBV7-6 | TGTGCCAGCAGCCATCAGACAGGGGACATACTGAACACTGAAGCTTTCTTT | CASSHQTGDILNTEAFF
- | - | TRBJ1-3 | TRBV27 | TGTGCCAGCAGTTTGGGGGGGCTATCTGGAAACACCATATATTTT | CASSLGGLSGNTIYF
TRBD1 | - | TRBJ2-7 | TRBV5-6 | TGTGCCAGCACCCAACAACCTAGACAGGGGACCCACTACGAGCAGTACTTC | CASTQQPRQGTHYEQYF
TRBD1 | few | TRBJ1-1 | TRBV6-5 | TGTGCCAGCAGTTACGGGAGGGGACAGCTCAACACTGAAGCTTTCTTT | CASSYGRGQLNTEAFF
TRBD2 | - | TRBJ2-1 | TRBV3-1/TRBV3-2 | TGTGCCAGCAGCCAAGGCGGGGGGCCCGAGCAGTTCTTC | CASSQGGGPEQFF
TRBD1 | - | TRBJ2-7 | TRBV19 | TGTGCCAGTAGCATCGGACAGGAACGCCCCTACGAGCAGTACTTC | CASSIGQERPYEQYF
- | - | TRBJ1-2 | TRBV21-1 | TGTGCCAGCAGCAAAGGGCGGGGGGCGCAGAATGGCTACACCTTC | CASSKGRGAQNGYTF
- | - | TRBJ2-7 | TRBV7-9 | TGTGCCAGCAGCTCTCTCGGGGACATAATAAACCCCTACGAGCAGTACTTC | CASSSLGDIINPYEQYF
- | - | TRBJ2-7 | TRBV7-3 | TGTGCCAGCAGCTTAAATAGCGGAAGGTACGAGCAGTACTTC | CASSLNSGRYEQYF
- | - | TRBJ2-7 | TRBV3-1/TRBV3-2 | TGTGCCAGCAGCCCACGACGGGACCCCTACGAGCAGTACTTC | CASSPRRDPYEQYF
- | - | TRBJ1-2 | TRBV6-5 | TGTGCCAGCAGTTACCAATTAGGCGCAGGGGACTATGGCTACACCTTC | CASSYQLGAGDYGYTF
- | once | TRBJ2-2 | TRBV12-3/TRBV12-4 | TGTGCCAGCAGTTTGGAGGAGACCGGGGAGCTGTTTTTT | CASSLEETGELFF
- | once | TRBJ1-6 | TRBV6-6 | TGTGCCAGCAGTTACCGTGGACAGACTAATTCACCCCTCCACTTT | CASSYRGQTNSPLHF
TRBD1 | - | TRBJ2-3 | TRBV4-2 | TGTGCCAGCAGCCCGAGGGGACAGGAGGAAGATACGCAGTATTTT | CASSPRGQEEDTQYF
- | - | TRBJ2-7 | TRBV2 | TGTGCCAGCAGAGCCAGACCAGTTTCCTACGAGCAGTACTTC | CASRARPVSYEQYF
- | - | TRBJ2-1 | TRBV28 | TGTGCCAGCATCCAAGTGGGACTCGAGGAGCAGTTCTTC | CASIQVGLEEQFF
- | - | TRBJ1-1 | TRBV2 | TGTGCCAGCACTGGGGTAGGGTCTTTTGGGACTGAAGCTTTCTTT | CASTGVGSFGTEAFF
- | - | TRBJ1-4 | TRBV10-1 | TGCGCCAGCAGTCCCGGACGGATACCAAATGAAAAACTGTTTTTT | CASSPGRIPNEKLFF